This entry lists 10 T cell receptor beta chains sequenced from one sample in a study of blood T cell repertoires in COVID-19. Method: immunoSEQ multiplex PCR; TCRdb's copy keeps in-frame clones and lacks some. The sample includes approximately 300,000 clones, about nine tenths of them seen just once. Sequencing input: peripheral blood. The receptors were gathered from a man aged 45-65 years with active or convalescent COVID-19.

The V gene is TRBV27, the J gene TRBJ2-7, with 13 nucleotides matching TRBD2. The V gene end was trimmed by 5 bases and the J gene end by 6 bases; junction bases not matched to a gene: 7. CDR1 MNHEY and CDR2 SMNVEV come from the germline V gene (reference sequence). The CDR3 consists of 15 residues. The CDR3 spells CASSHQGLAGVEQYF. CDR3 nucleotide sequence: TGTGCCAGCAGTCATCAAGGACTAGCGGGGGTCGAGCAGTACTTC.

V is TRBV5-1 and J is TRBJ1-2; TRBD1 might be the D (6 bases). There are 15 residues in the CDR3. Germline CDR1 and CDR2: SGHRS and YFSETQ. V lost 5 bases and J 6 bases, leaving 20 bases between the germline ends. The CDR3 spells CASRTTGRGNDGYTF. The DNA of the CDR3 is TGCGCCAGCAGGACAACAGGGAGGGGGAATGATGGCTACACCTTC.

V and J are TRBV6-2 or TRBV6-3 and TRBJ2-7; maybe TRBD1 (5 bases). The CDR3 loop spans 15 amino acids. Trimming cost V 0 bases and J 9 bases, with 18 bases left between them. Germline assignment: CDR1 MNHEY and CDR2 SVGEGT. In DNA form, the CDR3 reads TGTGCCAGCAGTTACTCGTCTGGGGCCCTACGAGGGCAGTACTTC. Its translation is CASSYSSGALRGQYF.

The chain has TRBV5-1 and TRBJ1-2; D remains ambiguous. Per the germline V gene, CDR1 is SGHRS and CDR2 is YFSETQ. Trimming pared 4 bases from V and 3 bases from J, leaving 10 bases between. This CDR3 has 13 amino acids. CDR3 sequence (DNA): TGCGCCAGCAGCATGGACGGAGACTATGGCTACACCTTC. Amino acids: CASSMDGDYGYTF.

This chain links TRBV2 with TRBJ2-7; 7 bases match TRBD1. The CDR3 consists of 14 residues. Germline lookup yields CDR1 SNHLY and CDR2 FYNNEI. V trimming: 7 bases; J trimming: 2 bases; junction bases outside the gene matches: 8. The CDR3 here is CASKGQAPTYEQYF. The CDR3 DNA sequence: TGTGCCAGCAAAGGACAGGCTCCAACCTACGAGCAGTACTTC.

The genes are TRBV4-3 and TRBJ2-3; the match to TRBD2 covers 12 bases. CDR3 length: 16 amino acids. V lost 5 bases and J lost 1; bases outside the gene matches: 4. The germline CDR1 and CDR2 sequences are LGHNA and YSLEER. CDR3 DNA: TGCGCCAGCAGCGGCCGACTAGCGGGGGGCACAGATACGCAGTATTTT. Amino acid sequence: CASSGRLAGGTDTQYF.

This clone showed up just once. The chain carries TRBV28 and TRBJ1-2; 7 nucleotides agree with TRBD1. The V gene's germline CDR1 is MDHEN and CDR2 SYDVKM. Unmatched junction bases numbered 15, after V lost 6 bases and J lost 8 bases. The CDR3 sequence is 15 residues long. The CDR3 DNA sequence: TGTGCCAGCAGCTTACCGGACAGGATAGGGAAAGGCTACACCTTC. It yields the protein CASSLPDRIGKGYTF.

This clone was counted ten times or more. The same CDR3 also results from other DNA sequences found in this sample. V usage is TRBV19 and J usage is TRBJ2-7, with 8 bases identical to TRBD1. Looked up from germline, CDR1 is LNHDA and CDR2 is SQIVND (reference sequence). With 1 base clipped from V and 2 bases from J, the junction kept 1 base outside the gene matches. This CDR3 is built from 14 residues. The CDR3 loop is CASSIGTGTYEQYF. CDR3 bases: TGTGCCAGTAGTATAGGGACAGGGACCTACGAGCAGTACTTC.

The table lists this clone with a count of one. V usage is TRBV18 and J usage is TRBJ2-6; TRBD1 agrees at 9 bases. V shed 2 bases, J shed 4 bases, and the junction held 6 bases outside the gene matches. Germline V gene data show CDR1 as KGHSH and CDR2 as LQKENI. The CDR3 contains 17 residues. CDR3 nucleotide sequence: TGTGCCAGCTCACCATTGGGGACAGGGTCGGGGGCCAACGTCCTGACTTTC. It specifies CASSPLGTGSGANVLTF.

The count of this clone is one. The V call is TRBV28, the J call TRBJ2-7; tentative D call: TRBD2 (5 bases). The germline V and J ends were trimmed by 10 bases and 1 base, with 14 bases remaining between them. The CDR3 consists of 13 residues. Germline V gives CDR1 MDHEN, CDR2 SYDVKM. The CDR3 reads CATQTSGSYEQYF. The CDR3 DNA is TGTGCCACCCAGACCTCGGGGTCCTACGAGCAGTACTTC. Full variable domain (rest looked up from reference TRBV28 and TRBJ2-7): DVKVTQSSRYLVKRTGEKVFLECVQDMDHENMFWYRQDPGLGLRLIYFSYDVKMKEKGDIPEGYSVSREKKERFSLILESASTNQTSMYLCATQTSGSYEQYFGPGTRLTVT.